Below are 32 T cell receptor beta chains sequenced from a single sample in a study of cytomegalovirus exposure and HLA in healthy donors. PCR used 60 Vbeta primers and 13 Jbeta primers. Assay: immunoSEQ multiplex PCR; the TCRdb copy retains only in-frame clones and omits some. Here the sample table reports about 55,000 clones. The sequenced material came from PBMCs. These receptors were taken from a man in his fifties or sixties in good health and CMV-seropositive.

This chain links TRBV19 with TRBJ2-5; 10 nucleotides line up with TRBD1. V was pared by 6 bases and J by 7 bases, with 8 bases of the junction left unmatched. Germline V gene sequence: CDR1 LNHDA, CDR2 SQIVND (reference sequence). The length of the CDR3 is 14 residues. Here the CDR3 DNA reads TGTGCCAGTAGAACGACAGGACAGGGGGGGACCCAGTACTTC. Protein sequence: CASRTTGQGGTQYF.

This rearrangement joins TRBV9 to TRBJ1-1; 9 bases are shared with TRBD1. CDR3 length equals 15 residues. Germline V CDR1 and CDR2: SGDLS, YYNGEE. V gave up 4 bases and J gave up 3 bases; unmatched junction bases: 7. The DNA of the CDR3 is TGTGCCAGCAGCCCCCGGGACAGGGCGTACACTGAAGCTTTCTTT. The encoded protein is CASSPRDRAYTEAFF.

The V gene is TRBV4-2, the J gene TRBJ2-7; D is undetermined. Germline V gene data show CDR1 as LGHNA and CDR2 as YNFKEQ. The CDR3 length is 15 residues. V was pared by 0 bases and J by 5 bases, with 14 bases between. CDR3 sequence (DNA): TGTGCCAGCAGCCAAGATAGACACGTGCGAGACGAGCAGTACTTC. It specifies CASSQDRHVRDEQYF.

This chain links TRBV18 with TRBJ1-2; the D is unclear. The CDR3 is made up of 16 amino acids. Trimming took 3 bases from V and 4 from J, leaving 18 bases between them. CDR1 is KGHSH and CDR2 is LQKENI in the germline V gene. For the CDR3, the DNA is TGTGCCAGCTCACCTCTGGGCAGCCAGCCGGTCTATGGCTACACCTTC. It encodes CASSPLGSQPVYGYTF.

The chain employs TRBV6-5 and TRBJ1-1; no reliable D call. Germline V CDR1 and CDR2: MNHEY, SVGAGI. This CDR3 has 13 residues. V was shortened by 6 bases and J by 3 bases, with 11 bases between the two germline ends. The DNA of the CDR3 is TGTGCCAGCAGCCCCCCCCAGGACACTGAAGCTTTCTTT. Protein sequence: CASSPPQDTEAFF.

This chain links TRBV30 with TRBJ1-2; maybe TRBD1 (5 bases). This CDR3 spans 12 amino acids. Looked up from germline, CDR1 is GTSNPN and CDR2 is SVGIG (reference sequence). V lost 2 bases to trimming and J lost 8 bases, with 12 bases between them. In nucleotides, the CDR3 is TGTGCCTGGAGTCCCCAGGGTGGCGGCTACACCTTC. This sequence encodes CAWSPQGGGYTF. The whole variable domain, filled in from reference TRBV30 and TRBJ1-2, reads SQTIHQWPATLVQPVGSPLSLECTVEGTSNPNLYWYRQAAGRGLQLLFYSVGIGQISSEVPQNLSASRPQDRQFILSSKKLLLSDSGFYLCAWSPQGGGYTFGSGTRLTVV.

J is TRBJ1-2 and V is TRBV7-9; D unresolved. The germline V and J ends were trimmed by 1 base and 9 bases, with 15 bases remaining between them. The germline gives CDR1 SEHNR, CDR2 FQNEAQ (reference sequence). The CDR3 spans 14 residues. CDR3 nucleotide sequence: TGTGCCAGCAGCTTAGGGTCCGGGGAGAGGCGCTACACCTTC. Residues: CASSLGSGERRYTF.

The chain employs TRBV7-9 and TRBJ2-5; a possible D gene is TRBD1 (5 bases). CDR1 is SEHNR, CDR2 FQNEAQ, per germline (reference sequence). CDR3 length equals 11 residues. With 4 bases removed from V and 6 bases from J, the gap between germline ends came to 6 bases. The DNA for the CDR3 is TGTGCCAGCAGCTCAGGGAAGACCCAGTACTTC. Its translation is CASSSGKTQYF.

The genes are TRBV14 and TRBJ2-5, with unresolved D. V shed 4 bases and J shed 1 base, with 10 bases lying between them. This CDR3 has 14 amino acids. CDR1 is SGHDN and CDR2 is FVKESK in the germline V gene. The CDR3 sequence: CASSRDFTQETQYF. CDR3 nucleotide sequence: TGTGCCAGCAGCCGCGACTTTACCCAAGAGACCCAGTACTTC.

The chain employs TRBV10-2 and TRBJ1-2; 7 nucleotides line up with TRBD1. From germline, CDR1 is WSHSY and CDR2 SAAADI. The CDR3 is 14 residues long. V lost 4 bases and J lost 4; bases outside the gene matches: 6. In DNA form, the CDR3 reads TGCGCCAGCAGTGGAAGGGGGCTGGGCTATGGCTACACCTTC. This codes for CASSGRGLGYGYTF.

This rearrangement joins TRBV18 to TRBJ2-7; 9 bases agree with TRBD1. Germline CDR1 and CDR2: KGHSH and LQKENI. The CDR3 contains 15 residues. After removal of 3 bases from V and 1 base from J, the junction contained 4 bases not matched to a gene. The CDR3 DNA is TGTGCCAGCTCACCGGGACAGGGACGATCCTACGAGCAGTACTTC. Translating gives CASSPGQGRSYEQYF.

Notes on this clone: The sample contains more than one DNA sequence encoding this CDR3. This chain joins TRBV6-5 and TRBJ1-1, with 7 bases matching TRBD1. Germline V gene lookup returns CDR1 MNHEY and CDR2 SVGAGI. Trimming at V came to 0 bases and at J to 5 bases, leaving 6 bases not matched to a gene. This CDR3 is built from 15 residues. The CDR3 nucleotides read TGTGCCAGCAGTTACTCAATAGACAGGGTGACTGAAGCTTTCTTT. Translating it yields CASSYSIDRVTEAFF.

The chain uses TRBV11-2 and TRBJ1-2; a possible D gene is TRBD1 (5 bases). Germline V CDR1 and CDR2: SGHAT, FQNNGV. V was shortened by 0 bases and J by 8 bases, with 16 bases between the two germline ends. The CDR3 has 15 amino acids. CDR3 sequence reads: CASSLDPWAGKGYTF. DNA of the CDR3: TGTGCCAGCAGCTTAGATCCTTGGGCAGGGAAAGGCTACACCTTC.

V is TRBV7-6 and J is TRBJ1-5; possibly TRBD1 for D (5 bases). Germline V gene sequence: CDR1 SGHVS, CDR2 FNYEAQ. The CDR3 is made up of 15 amino acids. V lost 1 base to trimming and J lost 3 bases, with 10 bases between them. In DNA, the CDR3 is TGTGCCAGCAGCTTAGAGGAGGGGTTCAATCAGCCCCAGCATTTT. Protein: CASSLEEGFNQPQHF.

This chain joins TRBV12-5 and TRBJ2-7; 11 nucleotides align to TRBD2. The CDR3 totals 16 residues. V lost 0 bases to trimming and J lost 7 bases; unmatched junction nucleotides: 8. Germline V CDR1 and CDR2: LGHNT, FRNRAP. The CDR3 loop is CASGLVTSGDPFEQYF. CDR3 DNA: TGTGCTAGTGGTTTGGTGACTAGCGGGGACCCTTTTGAGCAGTACTTC. Complete variable domain (other parts from reference TRBV12-5 and TRBJ2-7): DARVTQTPRHKVTEMGQEVTMRCQPILGHNTVFWYRQTMMQGLELLAYFRNRAPLDDSGMPKDRFSAEMPDATLATLKIQPSEPRDSAVYFCASGLVTSGDPFEQYFGPGTRLTVT.

The V and J genes are TRBV4-1 and TRBJ2-2; no clear D. Between the trimmed V and J ends, which lost 3 bases and 8 bases, there was a span of 10 bases. Germline CDR1 MGHRA, CDR2 YSYEKL. The CDR3 is 13 amino acids. The CDR3 DNA is TGCGCCAGCAGCCACCCTTTTACTGGGGAGCTGTTTTTT. Its protein is CASSHPFTGELFF.

The J gene is TRBJ2-3, the V gene TRBV5-1; D gene unclear. Germline CDR1 and CDR2: SGHRS and YFSETQ. Trimming left V 3 bases short and J 0 bases short, with 5 bases between. This CDR3 is 13 amino acids long. CDR3: CASSSGSTDTQYF. CDR3 nucleotides: TGCGCCAGCAGCTCGGGTAGCACAGATACGCAGTATTTT. Filled out from reference TRBV5-1 and TRBJ2-3, the complete variable domain reads KAGVTQTPRYLIKTRGQQVTLSCSPISGHRSVSWYQQTPGQGLQFLFEYFSETQRNKGNFPGRFSGRQFSNSRSEMNVSTLELGDSALYLCASSSGSTDTQYFGPGTRLTVL.

The V gene is TRBV9, the J gene TRBJ2-7, with D possibly TRBD2 on 5 matching bases. This CDR3 spans 14 amino acids. Germline V gene sequence: CDR1 SGDLS, CDR2 YYNGEE. Trimming pared 4 bases from V and 6 bases from J, leaving 17 bases between. This chain's CDR3 is CASSLTKAAGEQYF. The CDR3 DNA reads TGTGCCAGCAGCCTAACGAAAGCGGCAGGCGAGCAGTACTTC.

This sequence joins TRBV6-1 and TRBJ2-7; TRBD2 matches 7 bases. The germline CDR1 and CDR2 sequences are MNHNS and SASEGT. V lost 2 bases to trimming and J lost 1 base; unmatched junction nucleotides: 2. The CDR3 contains 14 residues. The CDR3 DNA sequence: TGTGCCAGCAGTGAACTAGCGGCTTCCTACGAGCAGTACTTC. This encodes CASSELAASYEQYF.

CDR3 sequence reads: CASSYPDRPQHF. CDR3 in DNA: TGTGCCAGCAGTTACCCGGACAGGCCCCAGCATTTT. This sequence joins TRBV6-5 and TRBJ1-5; D may be TRBD1 (6 bases). Per germline, CDR1 MNHEY and CDR2 SVGAGI. The CDR3 has 12 residues. Trimming shortened V by 2 bases and J by 9 bases, and 8 bases separated the two germline ends.

The CDR3 spells CASSSGRGLTEAFF. CDR3 DNA: TGTGCCAGCAGTTCTGGCAGGGGGCTGACTGAAGCTTTCTTT. The chain employs TRBV6-5 and TRBJ1-1; TRBD1 matches at 8 bases. The CDR3 length is 14 residues. J lost 5 bases, V lost 4 bases, and 6 bases had no gene match. CDR1 is MNHEY and CDR2 is SVGAGI in the germline V gene.

The rearrangement links TRBV7-2 to TRBJ1-4; D gene uncertain. The V end lost 5 bases, the J end lost 7 bases, and 11 bases lay between the germline ends. The V gene's germline CDR1 is SGHTA and CDR2 FQGNSA. The CDR3 contains 13 residues. CDR3 amino acids: CASSLMVSEKLFF. CDR3 in DNA: TGTGCCAGCAGCCTCATGGTCAGTGAAAAACTGTTTTTT.

CDR3 nucleotides: TGTGCCAGCAGTTACTCGACCAGGGGGCCAATCTACGAGCAGTACTTC. This sequence encodes CASSYSTRGPIYEQYF. The genes are TRBV6-6 and TRBJ2-7, with 8 bases matching TRBD1. The CDR3 covers 16 residues. Germline V gene data show CDR1 as MNHNY and CDR2 as SVGAGI (reference sequence). V shed 0 bases, J shed 3 bases, and the junction held 7 bases outside the gene matches.

The J gene is TRBJ2-7, the V gene TRBV11-2; 9 nucleotides agree with TRBD1. Germline assignment: CDR1 SGHAT and CDR2 FQNNGV. This CDR3 is 16 amino acids long. Trimming took 1 base from V and 3 from J; bases not matched to a gene: 7. CDR3 region: CASSLGSTGGNYEQYF. The CDR3 coding sequence is TGTGCCAGCAGCTTAGGATCGACAGGGGGAAACTACGAGCAGTACTTC.

The chain employs TRBV4-1 and TRBJ2-3; 12 positions agree with TRBD2. CDR1 and CDR2 from the germline V gene are MGHRA and YSYEKL. V was pared by 1 base and J by 0 bases, with 2 bases of the junction left unmatched. The CDR3 is made up of 17 amino acids. The CDR3 DNA reads as TGCGCCAGCAGCCAAGCACTAGCGGGGGGTAGCACAGATACGCAGTATTTT. Amino acids: CASSQALAGGSTDTQYF.

The chain links TRBV5-5 to TRBJ2-7; possibly TRBD2 for D (5 bases). This CDR3 is 17 amino acids long. From germline, CDR1 is SGHKS and CDR2 YYEKEE (reference sequence). V lost 4 bases and J 2 bases, leaving 22 bases between the germline ends. CDR3 amino acids: CASSVTAVPRRAYEQYF. For the CDR3, the DNA is TGTGCCAGCAGCGTGACGGCCGTACCGAGGCGGGCCTACGAGCAGTACTTC. The complete variable domain, with remaining parts taken from reference TRBV5-5 and TRBJ2-7, reads DAGVTQSPTHLIKTRGQQVTLRCSPISGHKSVSWYQQVLGQGPQFIFQYYEKEERGRGNFPDRFSARQFPNYSSELNVNALLLGDSALYLCASSVTAVPRRAYEQYFGPGTRLTVT.

This sequence joins TRBV7-2 and TRBJ1-2; D unclear. Per the germline V gene, CDR1 is SGHTA and CDR2 is FQGNSA. V lost 0 bases, J lost 6 bases, and 11 bases lay in between. This CDR3 has 14 residues. The CDR3 protein is CASSLAFSVDGYTF. The CDR3 nucleotides are TGTGCCAGCAGCTTAGCTTTTTCGGTTGATGGCTACACCTTC.

The CDR3 DNA reads as TGCAGCGTAGGGACTAGCGGGGCCCGAAACAATGAGCAGTTCTTC. The encoded protein is CSVGTSGARNNEQFF. The rearrangement joins TRBV29-1 to TRBJ2-1; 13 bases are a match to TRBD2. The CDR3 is 15 residues long. CDR1 SQVTM and CDR2 ANQGSEA come from the germline V gene. With 6 bases clipped from V and 5 bases from J, the junction kept 7 bases outside the gene matches.

This sequence joins TRBV29-1 and TRBJ2-7; D gene uncertain. The CDR3 is made up of 12 amino acids. The V gene lost 5 bases and the J gene lost 2 bases, with 10 bases spanning the gap. The germline CDR1 and CDR2 sequences are SQVTM and ANQGSEA. CDR3 in DNA: TGCAGCGTTCGTGAACGAGCCTACGAGCAGTACTTC. Residues: CSVRERAYEQYF.

This chain joins TRBV7-9 and TRBJ2-7; tentatively, D is TRBD2 (5 bases). V lost 4 bases, J lost 3 bases, and 13 bases lay in between. The length of the CDR3 is 14 residues. Per the germline V gene, CDR1 is SEHNR and CDR2 is FQNEAQ (reference sequence). The CDR3 DNA reads TGTGCCAGCAGCTCCCCCGGCGGACTCTACGAGCAGTACTTC. Translating it yields CASSSPGGLYEQYF.

The chain uses TRBV28 and TRBJ2-2, with D perhaps TRBD2 (6 bases). The CDR3 runs to 12 residues. Trimming stripped 8 bases from V and 7 bases from J, with 11 bases between. Germline V lookup: CDR1 MDHEN, CDR2 SYDVKM. The CDR3 DNA sequence: TGTGCCAGCGTCTCGGGAGTCGGGGAGCTGTTTTTT. As protein: CASVSGVGELFF.

This chain connects TRBV4-3 to TRBJ2-3, with 7 nucleotides matching TRBD2. Trimming removed 0 bases from V and 8 bases from J; junction bases left unmatched: 5. The germline V gene encodes CDR1 LGHNA and CDR2 YSLEER. This CDR3 has 14 amino acids. CDR3 nucleotide sequence: TGCGCCAGCAGCCAAGATTACGGCGGGAGTACGCAGTATTTT. Protein product: CASSQDYGGSTQYF.